The 8 T cell receptor beta chains in this list originate from one sample, sequenced in a study of T cell responses to AZD1222 COVID-19 vaccine. Libraries were prepared by immunoSEQ multiplex PCR; TCRdb keeps only in-frame clonotypes and omits some of them. The profile shows approximately 120,000 clones, approximately 85% of them singletons. The input for sequencing was peripheral blood, taken 28 days after the second AZD1222 dose. These receptors were collected from an adult who received the AZD1222 COVID-19 vaccine.

This clone was picked up one time. The V and J genes are TRBV3-1 (or the pseudogene TRBV3-2) and TRBJ2-7; D call uncertain. The CDR3 runs 12 residues. Germline loops: CDR1 LGHDT, CDR2 YNNKEL (reference sequence). The V end lost 3 bases, the J end lost 5 bases, and 8 bases lay between the germline ends. The CDR3 is CASSQNKDEQYF. The CDR3 DNA follows: TGTGCCAGCAGCCAGAACAAGGACGAGCAGTACTTC.

The chain couples TRBV29-1 to TRBJ2-1; D is unclear. CDR1 is SQVTM and CDR2 is ANQGSEA in the germline V gene. The CDR3 extends over 10 amino acids. V was cut by 3 bases and J by 9 bases, with 6 bases left in between. The CDR3 region has the DNA TGCAGCGTTGAGCGATCTGAGCAGTTCTTC. Translating gives CSVERSEQFF.

The chain recombines TRBV7-2 with TRBJ2-1; no clear D. CDR1 SGHTA and CDR2 FQGNSA come from the germline V gene. Trimming cost V 4 bases and J 9 bases, with 7 bases left between them. This CDR3 is 11 amino acids long. The CDR3 sequence is CASSYRGEQFF. The CDR3 bases are TGTGCCAGCAGCTACCGAGGTGAGCAGTTCTTC.

V is TRBV19 and J is TRBJ1-5; tentatively, D is TRBD1 (6 bases). From germline, CDR1 is LNHDA and CDR2 SQIVND (reference sequence). Between the trimmed V and J ends, which lost 3 bases and 4 bases, there was a span of 13 bases. This CDR3 region has 15 residues. The CDR3 spells CASSIGPGQNQPQHF. The CDR3 bases are TGTGCCAGTAGTATCGGCCCGGGACAAAATCAGCCCCAGCATTTT.

The chain recombines TRBV11-2 with TRBJ2-7; D may be TRBD1 or TRBD2 (5 bases each). Germline CDR1 is SGHAT and CDR2 is FQNNGV. V was clipped by 1 base and J by 2 bases, with 15 bases between them. This CDR3 has 16 residues. CDR3 residues: CASSLVGDGLTYEQYF. CDR3 DNA: TGTGCCAGCAGCTTAGTTGGGGACGGTCTTACCTACGAGCAGTACTTC.

The chain combines TRBV4-3 with TRBJ2-1, with TRBD1 identical over 7 bases. CDR1 LGHNA and CDR2 YSLEER come from the germline V gene. CDR3 length: 15 residues. V shed 5 bases, J shed 4 bases, and the junction held 8 bases outside the gene matches. In DNA, the CDR3 is TGCGCCAGCAGCAGAACCGGGACAGAATACAATGAGCAGTTCTTC. This encodes CASSRTGTEYNEQFF.

The chain joins TRBV2 to TRBJ2-2; no clear D gene. Germline CDR1 and CDR2: SNHLY and FYNNEI. This CDR3 contains 14 residues. The ends were cut back, 7 bases at V and 4 bases at J, with 13 bases in the middle. The CDR3 loop is CASKGIRSTGELFF. The CDR3 DNA reads TGTGCCAGCAAAGGGATTCGGTCCACCGGGGAGCTGTTTTTT.

This clone counts as medium-sized (0.01 to 0.1%). This sequence joins TRBV15 and TRBJ1-2; D possibly corresponds to TRBD1 (6 bases). From germline, CDR1 is LNHNV and CDR2 YYDKDF (reference sequence). Deletions cut 3 bases from V and 4 bases from J, with 6 bases between. The CDR3 length is 12 residues. CDR3 sequence (DNA): TGTGCCACCAGCAGGACAGGCTATGGCTACACCTTC. Translating gives CATSRTGYGYTF.